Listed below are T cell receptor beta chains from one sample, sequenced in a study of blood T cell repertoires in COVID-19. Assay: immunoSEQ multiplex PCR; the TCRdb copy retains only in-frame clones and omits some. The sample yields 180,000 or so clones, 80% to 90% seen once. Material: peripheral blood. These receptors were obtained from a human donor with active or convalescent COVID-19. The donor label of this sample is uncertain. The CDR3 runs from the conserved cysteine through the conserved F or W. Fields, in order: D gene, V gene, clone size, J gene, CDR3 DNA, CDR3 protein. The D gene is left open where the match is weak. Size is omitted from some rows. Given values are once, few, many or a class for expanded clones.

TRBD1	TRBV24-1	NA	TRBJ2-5	TGTGCCACCAGTGCCCTGGGACAGGGAATGGAGGAGACCCAGTACTTC	CATSALGQGMEETQYF
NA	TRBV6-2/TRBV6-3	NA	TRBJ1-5	TGTGCCAGCAGTTACTCTAACGGTATAAAGCCCCAGCATTTT	CASSYSNGIKPQHF
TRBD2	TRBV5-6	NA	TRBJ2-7	TGTGCCAGCTGCCCCATAACTAGCGGGAATGAGGAGCAGTACTTC	CASCPITSGNEEQYF
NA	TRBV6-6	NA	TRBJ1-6	TGTGCCGCGAGGGGGGGGACCAATTCACCCCTCCACTTT	CAARGGTNSPLHF
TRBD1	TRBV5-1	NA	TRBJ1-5	TGCGCCAGCAGCTTGACAGGGGATCAGCCCCAGCATTTT	CASSLTGDQPQHF
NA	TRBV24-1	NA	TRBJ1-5	TGTGCCACCAGTGATCCTAGGACAGAAACGAGCAATCAGCCCCAGCATTTT	CATSDPRTETSNQPQHF
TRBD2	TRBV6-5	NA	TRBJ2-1	TGTGCCAGCAGTTATTCGAGCGGGAGCGGTTACAATGAGCAGTTCTTC	CASSYSSGSGYNEQFF
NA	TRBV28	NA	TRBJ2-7	TGTGCCAGCAGTCCCCCGGGACACCTCTACGAGCAGTACTTC	CASSPPGHLYEQYF
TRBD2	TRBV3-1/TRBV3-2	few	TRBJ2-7	TGTGCCAGCAGCCAGAGCGGGAACGAGCAGTACTTC	CASSQSGNEQYF
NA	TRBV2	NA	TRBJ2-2	TGTGCCAGCAGGACAGAGTACACCGGGGAGCTGTTTTTT	CASRTEYTGELFF
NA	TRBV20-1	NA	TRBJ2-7	TGCAGTGGAGGGCACTCCTACGAGCAGTACTTC	CSGGHSYEQYF
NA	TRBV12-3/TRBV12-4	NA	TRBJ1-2	TGTGCCAGCGGGCCCGCTAACTATGGCTACACCTTC	CASGPANYGYTF
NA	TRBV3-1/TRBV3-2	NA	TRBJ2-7	TGTGCCAGCAGCCAAGAGGGCAGGGGCCCCTACGAGCAGTACTTC	CASSQEGRGPYEQYF
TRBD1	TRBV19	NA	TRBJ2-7	TGTGCCAGTAGCCCGACAGGGGTACGGGAGCAGTACTTC	CASSPTGVREQYF
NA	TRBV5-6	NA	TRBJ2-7	TGTGCCAGCAGCGTAGATTACGAGCAGTACTTC	CASSVDYEQYF
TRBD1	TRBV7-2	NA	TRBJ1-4	TGTGCCAGCAGCTGGAGGTGGACAGGCGGGGAAAAACTGTTTTTT	CASSWRWTGGEKLFF
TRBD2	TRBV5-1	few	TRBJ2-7	TGCGCCAGCAGCTTGGGCGTCGGGGGGGCCAACGAGCAGTACTTC	CASSLGVGGANEQYF
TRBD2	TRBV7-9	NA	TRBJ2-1	TGTGCCAGCAGTGGTAGCGGGAGAGAGCAGTTCTTC	CASSGSGREQFF
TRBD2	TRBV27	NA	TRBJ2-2	TGTGCCAGCAGCGACCTAGCGGGGAACACCGGGGAGCTGTTTTTT	CASSDLAGNTGELFF
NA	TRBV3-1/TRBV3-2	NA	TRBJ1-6	TGTGCCAGCAGCCAACAGGGTAGCAATTCACCCCTCCACTTT	CASSQQGSNSPLHF
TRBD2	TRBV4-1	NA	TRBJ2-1	TGCGCCAGCAGCCATAACCACCGAGCGGACCGACTAGCCACAATGGATGAGCAGTTCTTC	CASSHNHRADRLATMDEQFF
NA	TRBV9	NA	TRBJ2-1	TGTGCCAGCGGTCCCCACCCCGGAGGGCTAACCAATGAGCAGTTCTTC	CASGPHPGGLTNEQFF
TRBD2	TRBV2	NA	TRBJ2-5	TGTGCCAGCACCGGGGGGAGCGGCTGGCAAGAGACCCAGTACTTC	CASTGGSGWQETQYF
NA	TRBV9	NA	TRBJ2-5	TGTGCCAGCAGCGTCTCCCAAGAGACCCAGTACTTC	CASSVSQETQYF
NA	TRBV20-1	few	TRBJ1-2	TGCAGTGCTAGGAAAGGGGATGGCTACACCTTC	CSARKGDGYTF
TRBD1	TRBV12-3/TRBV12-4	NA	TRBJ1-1	TGTGCCAGCAGAATTCGACAGGGGACTGAAGCTTTCTTT	CASRIRQGTEAFF
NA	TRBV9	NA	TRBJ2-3	TGTGCCAGCACCCGGGACTTCTACACAGATACGCAGTATTTT	CASTRDFYTDTQYF
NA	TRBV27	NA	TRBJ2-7	TGTGCCAGCAGTGTAACCTCAGGGGTTTACGAGCAGTACTTC	CASSVTSGVYEQYF
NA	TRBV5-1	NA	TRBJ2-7	TGCGCCAGCAGCCCGACTTCAACCTACGAGCAGTACTTC	CASSPTSTYEQYF
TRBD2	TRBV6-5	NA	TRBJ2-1	TGTGCCAGCAGTCCCATGGCGGGGGGGCCCAATGAGCAGTTCTTC	CASSPMAGGPNEQFF
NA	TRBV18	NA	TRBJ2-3	TGTGCCAGCTCACTAACCTTGGGCGATACGCAGTATTTT	CASSLTLGDTQYF
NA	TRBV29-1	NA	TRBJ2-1	TGCAGCGTTGTGGAGGGGCGGGAAGAGCAGTTCTTC	CSVVEGREEQFF
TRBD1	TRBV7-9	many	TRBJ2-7	TGTGCCAGCAGCTTATTAGCCAGGGGGAACGAGCAGTACTTC	CASSLLARGNEQYF
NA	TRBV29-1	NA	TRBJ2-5	TGCAGCGTTAGAAGGGGCTTGCAAGAGACCCAGTACTTC	CSVRRGLQETQYF
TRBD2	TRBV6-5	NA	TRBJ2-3	TGTGCCAGCACCGTTGGACTAGCGGGGGATTATACGCAGTATTTT	CASTVGLAGDYTQYF
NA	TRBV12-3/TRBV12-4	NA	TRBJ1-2	TGTGCCAGCAGTTTCCGGTATGGCTACACCTTC	CASSFRYGYTF
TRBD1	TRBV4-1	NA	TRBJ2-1	TGCGCCAGCAGCCGAGGTTTTAATATGGGACAGGGGGCCACTAGCGGGTTTAATGAGCAGTTCTTC	CASSRGFNMGQGATSGFNEQFF
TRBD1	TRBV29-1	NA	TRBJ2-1	TGCAGCGTTGGGACAGGGGGATCCTACAATGAGCAGTTCTTC	CSVGTGGSYNEQFF
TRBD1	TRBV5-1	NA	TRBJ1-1	TGCGCCAGCAGCTTGGTGGATAGACAGGGAGACACTGAAGCTTTCTTT	CASSLVDRQGDTEAFF
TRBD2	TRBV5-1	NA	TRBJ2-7	TGCGCCAGCAGCGGGGGGGACCTGGGCGAGCAGTACTTC	CASSGGDLGEQYF
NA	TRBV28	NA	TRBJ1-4	TGTGCCAGCAGTTTAAACACCCTTAATGAAAAACTGTTTTTT	CASSLNTLNEKLFF
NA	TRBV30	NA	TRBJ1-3	TGTGCCTGGAGTAGGGAGACCCTAAACACCATATATTTT	CAWSRETLNTIYF
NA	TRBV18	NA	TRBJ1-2	TGTGCCAGCTCACCAAATAAACTAATACTAAATGGCTACACCTTC	CASSPNKLILNGYTF
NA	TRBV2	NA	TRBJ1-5	TGTGCCAGCAGTGAGGACAGCAGCAATCAGCCCCAGCATTTT	CASSEDSSNQPQHF
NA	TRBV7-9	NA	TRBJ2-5	TGTGCCAGCAGCTTAGGGGGGCCTGGGGGCGGACAGTACTTC	CASSLGGPGGGQYF
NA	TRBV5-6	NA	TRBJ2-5	TGTGCCAGCAGCATCAGGGTGGGGGAGACCCAGTACTTC	CASSIRVGETQYF
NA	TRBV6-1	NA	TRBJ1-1	TGTGCCAGCAGTGAAGAGGGAGCACGCAGAAGCGAGAACACTGAAGCTTTCTTT	CASSEEGARRSENTEAFF
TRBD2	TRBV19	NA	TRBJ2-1	TGTGCCAGTAGTCCCCGTGGTAGCGGGGGTCTCAATGAGCAGTTCTTC	CASSPRGSGGLNEQFF
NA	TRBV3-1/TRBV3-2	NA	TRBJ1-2	TGTGCCAGCAGCCAAGTGGAGAGGGGCTACACCTTC	CASSQVERGYTF
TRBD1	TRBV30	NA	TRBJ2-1	TGTGCCTGGAGTGAGAGGGGGCGTGAGCAGTTCTTC	CAWSERGREQFF